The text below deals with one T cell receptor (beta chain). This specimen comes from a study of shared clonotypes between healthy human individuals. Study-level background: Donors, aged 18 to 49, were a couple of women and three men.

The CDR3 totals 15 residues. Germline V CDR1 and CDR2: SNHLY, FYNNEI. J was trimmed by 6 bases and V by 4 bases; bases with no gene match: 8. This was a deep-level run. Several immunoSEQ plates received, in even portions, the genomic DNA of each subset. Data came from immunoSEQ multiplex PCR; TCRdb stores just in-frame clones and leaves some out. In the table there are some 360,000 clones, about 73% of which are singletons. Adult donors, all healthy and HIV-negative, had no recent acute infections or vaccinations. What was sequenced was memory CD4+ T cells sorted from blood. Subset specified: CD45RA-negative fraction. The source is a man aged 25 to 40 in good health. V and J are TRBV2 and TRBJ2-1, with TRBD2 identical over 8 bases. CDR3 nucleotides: TGTGCCAGCAGTGTTGCGGGGGGAAGCCGCAATGAGCAGTTCTTC. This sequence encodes CASSVAGGSRNEQFF.